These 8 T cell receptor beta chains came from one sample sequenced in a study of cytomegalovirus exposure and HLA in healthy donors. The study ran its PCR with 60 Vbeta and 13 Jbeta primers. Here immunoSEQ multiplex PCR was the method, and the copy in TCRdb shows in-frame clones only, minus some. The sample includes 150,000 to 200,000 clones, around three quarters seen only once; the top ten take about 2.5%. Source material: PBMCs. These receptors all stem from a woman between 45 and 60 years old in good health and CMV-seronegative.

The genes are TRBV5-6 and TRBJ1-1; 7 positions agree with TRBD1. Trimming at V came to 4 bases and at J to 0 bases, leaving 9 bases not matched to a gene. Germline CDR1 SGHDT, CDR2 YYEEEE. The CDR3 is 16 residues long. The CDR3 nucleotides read TGTGCCAGCAGCCAAAACAGGGGTGTACTGAACACTGAAGCTTTCTTT. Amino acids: CASSQNRGVLNTEAFF.

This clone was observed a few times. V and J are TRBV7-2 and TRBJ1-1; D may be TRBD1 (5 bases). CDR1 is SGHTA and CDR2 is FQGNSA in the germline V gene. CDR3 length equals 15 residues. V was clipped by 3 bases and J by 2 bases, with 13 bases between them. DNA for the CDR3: TGTGCCAGCAGCTTGAAACCAGGGATAAACACTGAAGCTTTCTTT. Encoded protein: CASSLKPGINTEAFF.

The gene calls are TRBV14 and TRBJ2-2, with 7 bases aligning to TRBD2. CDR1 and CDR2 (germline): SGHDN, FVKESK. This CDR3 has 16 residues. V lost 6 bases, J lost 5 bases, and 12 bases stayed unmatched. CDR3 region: CASSPTGTIDTGELFF. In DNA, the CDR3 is TGTGCCAGCAGTCCGACCGGGACTATCGATACCGGGGAGCTGTTTTTT.

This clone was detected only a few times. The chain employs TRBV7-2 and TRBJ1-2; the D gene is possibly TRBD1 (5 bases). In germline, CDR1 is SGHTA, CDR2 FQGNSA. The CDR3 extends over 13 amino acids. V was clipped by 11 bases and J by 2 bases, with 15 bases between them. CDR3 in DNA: TGTGCCGGAGCCCCGGCAGGGAACTATGGCTACACCTTC. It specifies CAGAPAGNYGYTF.

For the CDR3, the DNA is TGTGCCAGCAGTTTCACAGGTAACCAGCCCCAGCATTTT. Encoded protein: CASSFTGNQPQHF. The chain carries TRBV27 and TRBJ1-5, with a possible D match to TRBD1 (5 bases). Germline CDR1 reads MNHEY; CDR2 reads SMNVEV (reference sequence). Deletions cut 3 bases from V and 7 bases from J, with 10 bases between. The CDR3 has 13 amino acids.

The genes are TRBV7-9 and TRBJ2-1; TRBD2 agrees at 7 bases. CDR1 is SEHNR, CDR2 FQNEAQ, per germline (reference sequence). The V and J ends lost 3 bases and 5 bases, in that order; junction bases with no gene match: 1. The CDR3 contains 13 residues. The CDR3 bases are TGTGCCAGCAGCTTGGCGGGAGACAATGAGCAGTTCTTC. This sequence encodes CASSLAGDNEQFF. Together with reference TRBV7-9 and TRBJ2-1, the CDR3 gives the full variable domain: DTGVSQNPRHKITKRGQNVTFRCDPISEHNRLYWYRQTLGQGPEFLTYFQNEAQLEKSRLLSDRFSAERPKGSFSTLEIQRTEQGDSAMYLCASSLAGDNEQFFGPGTRLTVL.

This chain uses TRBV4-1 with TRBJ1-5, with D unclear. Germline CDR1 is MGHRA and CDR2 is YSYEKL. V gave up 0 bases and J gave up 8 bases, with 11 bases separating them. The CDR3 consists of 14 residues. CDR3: CASSQENIEKPQHF. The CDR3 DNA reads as TGCGCCAGCAGCCAAGAAAATATCGAGAAGCCCCAGCATTTT.

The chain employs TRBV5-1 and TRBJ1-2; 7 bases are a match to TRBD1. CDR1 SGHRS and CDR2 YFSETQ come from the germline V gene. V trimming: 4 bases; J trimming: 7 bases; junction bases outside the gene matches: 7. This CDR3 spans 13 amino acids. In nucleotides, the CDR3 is TGCGCCAGCAGCGCCCAGGGGGGCTTTGGCTACACCTTC. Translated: CASSAQGGFGYTF. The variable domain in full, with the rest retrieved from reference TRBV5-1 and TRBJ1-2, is KAGVTQTPRYLIKTRGQQVTLSCSPISGHRSVSWYQQTPGQGLQFLFEYFSETQRNKGNFPGRFSGRQFSNSRSEMNVSTLELGDSALYLCASSAQGGFGYTFGSGTRLTVV.